Sequencing of this T cell receptor (beta chain) was carried out in a study of T cell responses to AZD1222 COVID-19 vaccine. About this clone: The antigen remains unidentified.

This CDR3 comprises 13 residues. Trimming removed 1 base at V and 15 bases at J, with 16 bases between. Per germline, CDR1 LGHNT and CDR2 FRNRAP. Broader study findings: Seropositive at baseline were only 5 or 6 AZD1222 recipients. Females made up more of the donors, who were largely white British, and clonal diversity may have come out too low.

Generated by immunoSEQ multiplex PCR, the TCRdb table keeps only in-frame clones and is missing some. This sample carries about 100,000 clones, around 89% of them seen once, and the ten largest clones take 1.8%. This receptor was obtained from an adult in good health. The J gene is TRBJ2-1, the V gene TRBV12-5, with D unclear. Material: peripheral blood, obtained on day 0 of AZD1222 vaccination. CDR3 in amino acids: CASGLGQVSSPFF. As DNA, the CDR3 is TGTGCTAGTGGTTTGGGACAAGTCTCTTCTCCGTTCTTC. Complete variable domain (other parts from reference TRBV12-5 and TRBJ2-1): DARVTQTPRHKVTEMGQEVTMRCQPILGHNTVFWYRQTMMQGLELLAYFRNRAPLDDSGMPKDRFSAEMPDATLATLKIQPSEPRDSAVYFCASGLGQVSSPFFGPGTRLTVL.